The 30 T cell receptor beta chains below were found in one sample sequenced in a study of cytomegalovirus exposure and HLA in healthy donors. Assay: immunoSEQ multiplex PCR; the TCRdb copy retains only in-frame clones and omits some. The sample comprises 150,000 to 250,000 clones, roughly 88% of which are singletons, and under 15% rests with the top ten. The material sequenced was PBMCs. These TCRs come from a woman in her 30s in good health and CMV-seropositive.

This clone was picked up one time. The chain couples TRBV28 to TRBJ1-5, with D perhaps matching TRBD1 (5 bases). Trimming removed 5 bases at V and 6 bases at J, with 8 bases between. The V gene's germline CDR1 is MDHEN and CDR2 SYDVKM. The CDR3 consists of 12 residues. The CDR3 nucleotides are TGTGCCAGCAGTCAGGGAAGTCAGCCCCAGCATTTT. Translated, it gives CASSQGSQPQHF.

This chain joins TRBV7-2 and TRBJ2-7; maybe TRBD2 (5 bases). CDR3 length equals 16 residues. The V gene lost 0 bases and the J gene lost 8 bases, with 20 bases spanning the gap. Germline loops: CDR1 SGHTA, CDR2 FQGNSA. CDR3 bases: TGTGCCAGCAGCTTAGCGACGGCACGGGGTGTGACACAGCAGTACTTC. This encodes CASSLATARGVTQQYF.

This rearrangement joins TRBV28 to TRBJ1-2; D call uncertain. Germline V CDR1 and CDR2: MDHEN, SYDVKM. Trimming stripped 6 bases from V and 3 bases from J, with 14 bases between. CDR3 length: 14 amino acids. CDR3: CASRTQKEYYGYTF. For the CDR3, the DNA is TGTGCCAGCAGGACACAGAAGGAATACTATGGCTACACCTTC.

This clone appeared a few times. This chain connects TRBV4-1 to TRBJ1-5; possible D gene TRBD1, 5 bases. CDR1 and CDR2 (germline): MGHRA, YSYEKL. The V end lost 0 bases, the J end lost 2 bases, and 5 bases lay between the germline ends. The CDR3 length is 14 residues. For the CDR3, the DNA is TGCGCCAGCAGCCAAGACAGGGGCAATCAGCCCCAGCATTTT. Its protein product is CASSQDRGNQPQHF.

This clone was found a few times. DNA of the CDR3: TGTGCCAGCAGTGCCGTCCCGGGACAGTACTATGGCTACACCTTC. Translation gives CASSAVPGQYYGYTF. The J gene is TRBJ1-2, the V gene TRBV2; 7 bases map to TRBD1. V shed 4 bases and J 3 bases; nucleotides not matched to a gene: 8. Germline CDR1 SNHLY, CDR2 FYNNEI. The CDR3 spans 15 residues.

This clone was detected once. The CDR3 reads CASSFEVGENTEAFF. CDR3 nucleotides: TGCGCCAGCAGCTTCGAGGTAGGGGAAAACACTGAAGCTTTCTTT. The chain uses TRBV5-1 and TRBJ1-1; TRBD1 is a possible D gene (5 bases). The CDR3 extends over 15 amino acids. From germline, CDR1 is SGHRS and CDR2 YFSETQ. Trimming took 2 bases from V and 2 from J, leaving 13 bases between them. The variable domain in full, with the rest retrieved from reference TRBV5-1 and TRBJ1-1, is KAGVTQTPRYLIKTRGQQVTLSCSPISGHRSVSWYQQTPGQGLQFLFEYFSETQRNKGNFPGRFSGRQFSNSRSEMNVSTLELGDSALYLCASSFEVGENTEAFFGQGTRLTVV.

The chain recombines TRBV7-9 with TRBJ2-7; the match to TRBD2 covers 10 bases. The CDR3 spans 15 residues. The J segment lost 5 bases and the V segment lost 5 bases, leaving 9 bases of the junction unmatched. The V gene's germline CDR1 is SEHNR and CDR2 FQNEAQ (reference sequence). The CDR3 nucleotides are TGTGCCAGCAGCCGTTCAGCGGGAGGGTCCGACGAGCAGTACTTC. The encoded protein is CASSRSAGGSDEQYF.

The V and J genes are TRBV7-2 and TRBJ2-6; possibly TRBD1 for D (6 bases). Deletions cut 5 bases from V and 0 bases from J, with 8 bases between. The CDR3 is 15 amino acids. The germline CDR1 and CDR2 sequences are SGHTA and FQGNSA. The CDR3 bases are TGTGCCAGCAGCGCCAGGGGCTCTGGGGCCAACGTCCTGACTTTC. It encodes CASSARGSGANVLTF.

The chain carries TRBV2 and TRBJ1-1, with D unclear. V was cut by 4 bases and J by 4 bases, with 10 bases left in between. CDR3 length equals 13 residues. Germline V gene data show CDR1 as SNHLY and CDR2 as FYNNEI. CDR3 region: CASSVEGSTEAFF. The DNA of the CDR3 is TGTGCCAGCAGTGTAGAGGGCAGCACTGAAGCTTTCTTT.

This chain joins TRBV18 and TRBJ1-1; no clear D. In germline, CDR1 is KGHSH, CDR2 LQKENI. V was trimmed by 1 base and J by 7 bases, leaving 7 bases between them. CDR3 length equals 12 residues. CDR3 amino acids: CASSPQAVEAFF. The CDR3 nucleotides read TGTGCCAGCTCACCACAAGCTGTTGAAGCTTTCTTT.

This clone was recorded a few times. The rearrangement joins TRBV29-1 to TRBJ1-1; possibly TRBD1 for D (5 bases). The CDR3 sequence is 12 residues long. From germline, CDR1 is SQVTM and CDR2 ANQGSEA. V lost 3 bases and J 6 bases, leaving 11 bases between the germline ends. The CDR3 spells CSVEWAGAEAFF. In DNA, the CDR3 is TGCAGCGTTGAGTGGGCGGGGGCTGAAGCTTTCTTT.

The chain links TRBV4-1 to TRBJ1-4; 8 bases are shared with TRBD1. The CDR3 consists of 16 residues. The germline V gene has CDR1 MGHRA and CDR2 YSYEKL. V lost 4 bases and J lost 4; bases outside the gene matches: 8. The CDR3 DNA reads TGCGCCAGCAGCCTAAACCCGGGACAGGTTAATGAAAAACTGTTTTTT. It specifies CASSLNPGQVNEKLFF.

CDR3 coding DNA: TGCGCCAGCAGCCCCTTGGGGGGACCTTCCTACAATGAGCAGTTCTTC. Translated: CASSPLGGPSYNEQFF. The chain links TRBV5-1 to TRBJ2-1; D might be TRBD2 (6 bases). The CDR3 contains 16 residues. Trimming cost V 4 bases and J 1 base, with 15 bases left between them. Germline V gene sequence: CDR1 SGHRS, CDR2 YFSETQ.

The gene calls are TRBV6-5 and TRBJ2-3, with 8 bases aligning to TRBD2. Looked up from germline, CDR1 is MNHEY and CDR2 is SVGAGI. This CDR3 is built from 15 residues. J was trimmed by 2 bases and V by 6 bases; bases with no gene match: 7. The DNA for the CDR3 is TGTGCCAGCAGCCCCGGGGGGGTCGACACAGATACGCAGTATTTT. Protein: CASSPGGVDTDTQYF.

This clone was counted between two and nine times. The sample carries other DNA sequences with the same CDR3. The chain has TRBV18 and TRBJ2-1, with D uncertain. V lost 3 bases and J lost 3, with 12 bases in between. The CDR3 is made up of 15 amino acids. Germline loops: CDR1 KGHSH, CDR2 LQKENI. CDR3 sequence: CASSPDSLSYNEQFF. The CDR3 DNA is TGTGCCAGCTCACCTGATTCGTTGAGCTACAATGAGCAGTTCTTC.

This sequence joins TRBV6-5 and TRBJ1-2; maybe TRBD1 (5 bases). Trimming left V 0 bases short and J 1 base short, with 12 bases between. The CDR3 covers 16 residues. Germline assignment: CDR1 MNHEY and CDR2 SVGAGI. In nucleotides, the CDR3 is TGTGCCAGCAGTTACTCGTTTAGGGGCGGTAACTATGGCTACACCTTC. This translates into CASSYSFRGGNYGYTF.

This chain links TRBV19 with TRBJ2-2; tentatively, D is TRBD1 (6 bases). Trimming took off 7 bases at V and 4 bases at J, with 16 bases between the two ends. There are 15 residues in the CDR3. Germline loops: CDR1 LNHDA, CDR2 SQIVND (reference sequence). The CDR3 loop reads CASTSPGHLTGELFF. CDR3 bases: TGTGCCAGTACTTCCCCGGGACATCTCACCGGGGAGCTGTTTTTT. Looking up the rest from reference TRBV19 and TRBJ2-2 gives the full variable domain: DGGITQSPKYLFRKEGQNVTLSCEQNLNHDAMYWYRQDPGQGLRLIYYSQIVNDFQKGDIAEGYSVSREKKESFPLTVTSAQKNPTAFYLCASTSPGHLTGELFFGEGSRLTVL.

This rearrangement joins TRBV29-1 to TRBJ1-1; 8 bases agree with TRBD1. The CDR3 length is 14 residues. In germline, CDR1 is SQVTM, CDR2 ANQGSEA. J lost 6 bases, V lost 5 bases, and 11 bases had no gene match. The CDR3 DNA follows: TGCAGCGTTTCCGCGGACAGGGTAGGCGCTGAAGCTTTCTTT. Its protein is CSVSADRVGAEAFF.

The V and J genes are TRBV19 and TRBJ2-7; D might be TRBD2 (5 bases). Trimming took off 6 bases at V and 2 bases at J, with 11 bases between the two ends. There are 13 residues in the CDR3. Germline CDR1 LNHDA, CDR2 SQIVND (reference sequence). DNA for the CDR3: TGTGCCAGTAGCCCGACGGGAACCTACGAGCAGTACTTC. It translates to CASSPTGTYEQYF. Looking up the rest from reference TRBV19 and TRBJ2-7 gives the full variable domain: DGGITQSPKYLFRKEGQNVTLSCEQNLNHDAMYWYRQDPGQGLRLIYYSQIVNDFQKGDIAEGYSVSREKKESFPLTVTSAQKNPTAFYLCASSPTGTYEQYFGPGTRLTVT.

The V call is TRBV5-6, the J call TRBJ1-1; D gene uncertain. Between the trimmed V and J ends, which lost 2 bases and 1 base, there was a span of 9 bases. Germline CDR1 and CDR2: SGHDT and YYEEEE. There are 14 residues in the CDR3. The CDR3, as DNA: TGTGCCAGCAGCTTAATTCTAGGGAACACTGAAGCTTTCTTT. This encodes CASSLILGNTEAFF.

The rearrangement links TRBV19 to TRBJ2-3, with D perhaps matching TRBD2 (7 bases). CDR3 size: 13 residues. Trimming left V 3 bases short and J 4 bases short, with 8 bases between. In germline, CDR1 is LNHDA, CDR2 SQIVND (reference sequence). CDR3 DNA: TGTGCCAGTAGTATGGGGGGGCCAGATACGCAGTATTTT. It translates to CASSMGGPDTQYF. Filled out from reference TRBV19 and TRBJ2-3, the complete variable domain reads DGGITQSPKYLFRKEGQNVTLSCEQNLNHDAMYWYRQDPGQGLRLIYYSQIVNDFQKGDIAEGYSVSREKKESFPLTVTSAQKNPTAFYLCASSMGGPDTQYFGPGTRLTVL.

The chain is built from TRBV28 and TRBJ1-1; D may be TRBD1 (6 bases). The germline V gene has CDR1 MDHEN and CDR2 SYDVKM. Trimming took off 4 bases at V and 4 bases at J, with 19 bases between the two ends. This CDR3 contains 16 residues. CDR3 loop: CASSSPTGLTGTEAFF. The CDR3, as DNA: TGTGCCAGCAGTTCTCCGACAGGTCTCACGGGCACTGAAGCTTTCTTT.

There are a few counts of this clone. The CDR3 sequence: CASSASSYEQYF. The CDR3 nucleotides are TGTGCCAGCAGTGCCAGCTCCTACGAGCAGTACTTC. The chain employs TRBV2 and TRBJ2-7; D is undetermined. Per the germline V gene, CDR1 is SNHLY and CDR2 is FYNNEI. Between the trimmed V and J ends, which lost 4 bases and 0 bases, there was a span of 4 bases. The CDR3 sequence is 12 residues long.

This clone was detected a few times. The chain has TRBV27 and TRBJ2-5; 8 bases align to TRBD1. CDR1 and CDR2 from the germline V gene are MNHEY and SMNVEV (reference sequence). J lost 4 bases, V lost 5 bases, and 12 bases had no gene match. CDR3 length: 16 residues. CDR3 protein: CASSPLGTGGGETQYF. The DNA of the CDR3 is TGTGCCAGCAGTCCCCTCGGGACAGGCGGCGGAGAGACCCAGTACTTC.

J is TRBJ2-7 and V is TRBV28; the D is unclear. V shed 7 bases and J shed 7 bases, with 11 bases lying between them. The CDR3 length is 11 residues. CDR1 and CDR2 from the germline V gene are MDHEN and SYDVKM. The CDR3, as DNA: TGTGCCAGCACCAATTTCCAAGAGCAGTACTTC. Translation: CASTNFQEQYF.

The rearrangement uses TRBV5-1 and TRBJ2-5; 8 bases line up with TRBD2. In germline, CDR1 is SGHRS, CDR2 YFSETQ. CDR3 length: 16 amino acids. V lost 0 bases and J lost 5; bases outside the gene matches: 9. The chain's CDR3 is CASSLDSGGPGETQYF. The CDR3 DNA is TGCGCCAGCAGCTTGGATTCGGGAGGGCCGGGGGAGACCCAGTACTTC.

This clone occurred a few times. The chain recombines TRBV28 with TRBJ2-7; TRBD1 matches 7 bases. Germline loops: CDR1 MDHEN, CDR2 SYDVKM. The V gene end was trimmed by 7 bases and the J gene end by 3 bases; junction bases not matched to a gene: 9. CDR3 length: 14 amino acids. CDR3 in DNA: TGTGCCAGCACAGGTCGGACAGGACTCTACGAGCAGTACTTC. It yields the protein CASTGRTGLYEQYF.

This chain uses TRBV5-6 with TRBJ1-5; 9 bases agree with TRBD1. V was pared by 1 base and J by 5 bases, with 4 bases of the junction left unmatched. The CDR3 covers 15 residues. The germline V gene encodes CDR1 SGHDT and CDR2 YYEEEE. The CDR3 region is CASSLSGQGHQPQHF. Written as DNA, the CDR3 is TGTGCCAGCAGCTTGTCGGGACAGGGCCATCAGCCCCAGCATTTT.

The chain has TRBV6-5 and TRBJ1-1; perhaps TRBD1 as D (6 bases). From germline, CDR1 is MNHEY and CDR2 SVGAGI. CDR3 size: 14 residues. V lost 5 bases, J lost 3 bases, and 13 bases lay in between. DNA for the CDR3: TGTGCCAGCAGTCCTGGGGGGGGGCACACTGAAGCTTTCTTT. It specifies CASSPGGGHTEAFF.

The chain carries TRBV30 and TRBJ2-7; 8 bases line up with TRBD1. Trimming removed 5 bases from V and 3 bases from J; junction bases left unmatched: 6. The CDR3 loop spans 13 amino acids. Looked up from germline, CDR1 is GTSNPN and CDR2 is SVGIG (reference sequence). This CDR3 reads CAWERDRNYEQYF. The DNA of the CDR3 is TGTGCCTGGGAGAGGGACAGGAACTACGAGCAGTACTTC.